The sequence of this T cell receptor (beta chain) was determined in a study of blood T cell repertoires in COVID-19. Study-wide background: Both acute and convalescent COVID-19 samples were obtained from the United States, Italy and Spain. PBMCs, B-cell-depleted T cells, or T cells provided the cDNA or gDNA that made up the material.

In the study's own analysis: Nucleated cell number was recorded as an estimate derived from reference gene primer amplification. Only in-frame clones appear in the TCRdb table, and some are missing; sequencing was by immunoSEQ multiplex PCR. That table supplies the V and J calls and clone size; D and trimming were determined from the DNA. There are about 200,000 clones in the sample; almost 85% occur only once, and approximately 6.9% lies in the top ten. Unmatched junction bases numbered 9, after V lost 4 bases and J lost 7 bases. Per the germline V gene, CDR1 is KGHDR and CDR2 is SFDVKD. There are 15 residues in the CDR3.

Source material: peripheral blood. V is TRBV24-1 and J is TRBJ1-2; TRBD1 matches at 9 bases. This receptor was identified in a human donor with acute or convalescent COVID-19. The donor label of this sample is uncertain. CDR3 sequence (DNA): TGTGCCACCAGTGAAACCGGGACAGGGACCCGTGGCTACACCTTC. Its translation: CATSETGTGTRGYTF.